This T cell receptor beta chain was observed in a study of shared clonotypes between healthy human individuals. The method was immunoSEQ multiplex PCR; TCRdb's version includes in-frame clones alone and lacks a portion of them. Of millions of clones listed, over 85% are singletons. To note about this clone: This same CDR3 is encoded by further DNA sequences in the sample.

This CDR3 is built from 16 residues. Trimming removed 5 bases from V and 0 bases from J; junction bases left unmatched: 8. Germline values: CDR1 MNHEY, CDR2 SMNVEV (reference sequence). This TCR was sampled from a young man in good health. Input material: naive CD4+ T cells sorted from blood. Subset in this sample: CD45RA+ positively selected. The rearrangement joins TRBV27 to TRBJ1-1; 8 positions agree with TRBD1. The CDR3 region is CASSPGTGRMNTEAFF. The CDR3 DNA reads TGTGCCAGCAGTCCAGGGACAGGACGCATGAACACTGAAGCTTTCTTT.